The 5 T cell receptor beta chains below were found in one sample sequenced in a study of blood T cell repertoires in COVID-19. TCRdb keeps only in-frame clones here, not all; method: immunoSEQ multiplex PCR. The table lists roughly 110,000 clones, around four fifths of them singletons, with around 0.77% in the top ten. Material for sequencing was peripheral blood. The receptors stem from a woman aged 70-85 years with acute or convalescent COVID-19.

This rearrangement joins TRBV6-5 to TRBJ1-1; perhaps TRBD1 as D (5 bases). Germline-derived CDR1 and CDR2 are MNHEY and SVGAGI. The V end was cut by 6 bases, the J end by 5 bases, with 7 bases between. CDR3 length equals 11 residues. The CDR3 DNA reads TGTGCCAGCAGGGACATTACTGAAGCTTTCTTT. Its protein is CASRDITEAFF.

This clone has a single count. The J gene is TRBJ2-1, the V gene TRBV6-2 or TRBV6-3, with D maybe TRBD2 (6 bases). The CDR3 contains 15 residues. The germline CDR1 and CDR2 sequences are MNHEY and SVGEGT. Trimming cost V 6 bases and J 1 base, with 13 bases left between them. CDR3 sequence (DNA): TGTGCCAGCAGCTTCCTAGCGTGGTCCTACAATGAGCAGTTCTTC. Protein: CASSFLAWSYNEQFF.

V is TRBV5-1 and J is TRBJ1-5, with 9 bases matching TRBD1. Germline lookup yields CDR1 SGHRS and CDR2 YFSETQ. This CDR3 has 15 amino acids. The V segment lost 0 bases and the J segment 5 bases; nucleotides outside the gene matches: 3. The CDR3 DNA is TGCGCCAGCAGCTTGGGGGACAGGGAAGATCAGCCCCAGCATTTT. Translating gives CASSLGDREDQPQHF.

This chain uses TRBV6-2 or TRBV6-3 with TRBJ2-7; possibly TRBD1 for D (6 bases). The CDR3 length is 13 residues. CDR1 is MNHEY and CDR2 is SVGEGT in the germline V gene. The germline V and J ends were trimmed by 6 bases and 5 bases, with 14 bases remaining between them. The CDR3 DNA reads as TGTGCCAGCAGCCGAAACAGGGACAACGAGCAGTACTTC. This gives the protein CASSRNRDNEQYF.

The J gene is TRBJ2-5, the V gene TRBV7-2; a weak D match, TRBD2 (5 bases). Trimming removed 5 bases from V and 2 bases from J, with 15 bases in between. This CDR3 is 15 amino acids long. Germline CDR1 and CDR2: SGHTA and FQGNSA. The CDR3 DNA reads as TGTGCCAGCAGCCCGGTCCGGGGTCCTCAAGAGACCCAGTACTTC. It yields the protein CASSPVRGPQETQYF.